A single sample gave rise to the 21 T cell receptor beta chains below, sequenced in a study of CD8 T cells in Susac syndrome. Random hexamers primed reverse transcription of roughly 0.5 to 1 ug RNA. One entry per CDR3 protein, called by TCRdb with MiXCR from the immunoSEQ multiplex PCR reads. The sample consists of a few hundred thousand distinct CDR3 sequences, about 91% of them appearing once. The source material was CD4+ T cells from PBMCs. The receptors here all came from a human donor with multiple sclerosis.

The V and J genes are TRBV5-1 and TRBJ1-1, with 7 nucleotides matching TRBD1. V was pared by 5 bases and J by 1 base, with 5 bases of the junction left unmatched. The CDR3 is 14 residues long. CDR1 SGHRS and CDR2 YFSETQ come from the germline V gene. CDR3 loop: CASRSGTANTEAFF. The CDR3 bases are TGCGCCAGCAGATCCGGGACAGCGAACACTGAAGCTTTCTTT.

The chain links TRBV11-2 to TRBJ2-7; 8 nucleotides agree with TRBD2. The CDR3 covers 13 residues. Unmatched junction bases numbered 4, after V lost 5 bases and J lost 4 bases. CDR1 is SGHAT, CDR2 FQNNGV, per germline. DNA for the CDR3: TGTGCCAGCAGCGCTAGACTAGCGTACGAGCAGTACTTC. This sequence encodes CASSARLAYEQYF. The complete variable domain, with remaining parts taken from reference TRBV11-2 and TRBJ2-7, reads EAGVAQSPRYKIIEKRQSVAFWCNPISGHATLYWYQQILGQGPKLLIQFQNNGVVDDSQLPKDRFSAERLKGVDSTLKIQPAKLEDSAVYLCASSARLAYEQYFGPGTRLTVT.

This clonotype was picked up one time. The CDR3 spells CSVAKHWGRYTEAFF. In nucleotides, the CDR3 is TGCAGCGTTGCTAAACACTGGGGGCGGTACACTGAAGCTTTCTTT. The V gene is TRBV29-1, the J gene TRBJ1-1, with a tentative D call TRBD1 (6 bases). Trimming shortened V by 4 bases and J by 3 bases, and 18 bases separated the two germline ends. The germline V gene has CDR1 SQVTM and CDR2 ANQGSEA. The CDR3 has 15 residues.

This rearrangement joins TRBV4-1 to TRBJ1-1, with D unresolved. This CDR3 is built from 14 residues. With 5 bases removed from V and 6 bases from J, the gap between germline ends came to 16 bases. Germline lookup yields CDR1 MGHRA and CDR2 YSYEKL. CDR3 amino acids: CASSARAYGSEAFF. CDR3 coding DNA: TGCGCCAGCAGCGCTCGGGCCTACGGGTCTGAAGCTTTCTTT.

This chain joins TRBV4-2 and TRBJ2-1; 11 bases align to TRBD2. Trimming took 4 bases from V and 0 from J; bases not matched to a gene: 5. The CDR3 loop spans 17 amino acids. The germline V gene encodes CDR1 LGHNA and CDR2 YNFKEQ. CDR3 protein: CASSRGTSGYSYNEQFF. CDR3 bases: TGTGCCAGCAGCCGCGGGACTAGCGGATACTCCTACAATGAGCAGTTCTTC.

This chain joins TRBV4-2 and TRBJ2-5; 10 nucleotides match TRBD2. CDR3 length: 15 amino acids. From germline, CDR1 is LGHNA and CDR2 YNFKEQ. V lost 4 bases to trimming and J lost 3 bases; unmatched junction nucleotides: 5. CDR3 sequence: CASSPIAGGEETQYF. The CDR3 DNA sequence: TGTGCCAGCAGCCCGATAGCGGGAGGTGAAGAGACCCAGTACTTC.

This clonotype was seen only once. The chain employs TRBV24-1 and TRBJ2-7; 10 bases map to TRBD2. Germline values: CDR1 KGHDR, CDR2 SFDVKD. V dropped 0 bases and J dropped 4; count of bases not matched to a gene: 8. This CDR3 is 17 amino acids long. The CDR3 region is CATSDLTSGTNPYEQYF. DNA of the CDR3: TGTGCCACCAGTGATTTGACTAGCGGGACCAACCCTTACGAGCAGTACTTC.

V usage is TRBV20-1 and J usage is TRBJ2-7; TRBD2 might be the D (6 bases). The CDR3 extends over 11 amino acids. CDR1 and CDR2 (germline): DFQATT, SNEGSKA (reference sequence). Trimming took off 5 bases at V and 7 bases at J, with 12 bases between the two ends. CDR3 protein: CSAAGTQEQYF. The CDR3 DNA is TGCAGTGCTGCCGGGACTCAGGAGCAGTACTTC.

The chain combines TRBV7-9 with TRBJ2-7; 7 positions match TRBD2. V lost 6 bases and J lost 3; bases outside the gene matches: 5. The CDR3 has 13 amino acids. Per germline, CDR1 SEHNR and CDR2 FQNEAQ (reference sequence). This CDR3 reads CASSSSGLYEQYF. DNA for the CDR3: TGTGCCAGCAGTTCTAGCGGACTCTACGAGCAGTACTTC.

The chain has TRBV24-1 and TRBJ2-5; 8 bases are shared with TRBD1. The CDR3 totals 15 residues. The V gene end was trimmed by 4 bases and the J gene end by 1 base; junction bases not matched to a gene: 4. Looked up from germline, CDR1 is KGHDR and CDR2 is SFDVKD. The CDR3 region has the DNA TGTGCCACCAGTGAAGCAACAGGGGGCCAAGAGACCCAGTACTTC. Amino acids: CATSEATGGQETQYF.

The gene calls are TRBV19 and TRBJ1-1, with D possibly being TRBD1 (6 bases). This CDR3 comprises 16 residues. The ends were cut back, 4 bases at V and 1 base at J, with 16 bases in the middle. The germline V gene encodes CDR1 LNHDA and CDR2 SQIVND (reference sequence). Here the CDR3 DNA reads TGTGCCAGTAGTACCTTGAGGGGACACAAGAACACTGAAGCTTTCTTT. This translates into CASSTLRGHKNTEAFF. Drawing the rest from reference TRBV19 and TRBJ1-1, the complete variable domain is DGGITQSPKYLFRKEGQNVTLSCEQNLNHDAMYWYRQDPGQGLRLIYYSQIVNDFQKGDIAEGYSVSREKKESFPLTVTSAQKNPTAFYLCASSTLRGHKNTEAFFGQGTRLTVV.

The rearrangement joins TRBV7-9 to TRBJ1-2, with D maybe TRBD1 (5 bases). CDR3 size: 15 residues. Germline CDR1 is SEHNR and CDR2 is FQNEAQ (reference sequence). The germline V and J ends were trimmed by 4 bases and 6 bases, with 18 bases remaining between them. This chain's CDR3 is CASSSGSTLGHGYTF. For the CDR3, the DNA is TGTGCCAGCAGCTCCGGGTCAACTTTGGGGCATGGCTACACCTTC.

The genes are TRBV3-1 and TRBJ2-1, with D perhaps matching TRBD2 (6 bases). Germline V gene sequence: CDR1 LGHDT, CDR2 YNNKEL (reference sequence). Between the trimmed V and J ends, which lost 1 base and 7 bases, there was a span of 14 bases. The CDR3 loop spans 15 amino acids. The CDR3 sequence: CASSQGHSRGNEQFF. The CDR3 region has the DNA TGTGCCAGCAGCCAAGGGCATTCTCGGGGGAATGAGCAGTTCTTC.

The J gene is TRBJ1-2, the V gene TRBV12-3 or TRBV12-4; possible D gene TRBD1, 5 bases. This CDR3 region has 13 residues. Trimming removed 0 bases at V and 8 bases at J, with 10 bases between. The CDR3 DNA reads as TGTGCCAGCAGTTTAGCAGGGGATCGGGGCTACACCTTC. Residues: CASSLAGDRGYTF.

The J gene is TRBJ2-1, the V gene TRBV29-1; 10 bases agree with TRBD2. V dropped 6 bases and J dropped 2; count of bases not matched to a gene: 7. The CDR3 has 15 residues. Germline V CDR1 and CDR2: SQVTM, ANQGSEA. CDR3 residues: CSVTLAGGPYNEQFF. DNA for the CDR3: TGCAGCGTGACCTTAGCGGGAGGACCCTACAATGAGCAGTTCTTC.

CDR3 protein: CASSPRQTLTDTQYF. CDR3 bases: TGCGCCAGCAGCCCTCGACAGACTCTCACAGATACGCAGTATTTT. The V gene is TRBV5-1, the J gene TRBJ2-3; D might be TRBD1 (5 bases). V was trimmed by 4 bases and J by 2 bases, leaving 14 bases between them. CDR3 size: 15 residues. The germline CDR1 and CDR2 sequences are SGHRS and YFSETQ.

The chain has TRBV12-3 or TRBV12-4 and TRBJ2-5; 11 bases are shared with TRBD2. J lost 12 bases, V lost 7 bases, and 16 bases had no gene match. The CDR3 totals 15 residues. CDR3 region: CASTKTPGTSGLKYF. CDR3 bases: TGTGCCAGCACCAAGACCCCGGGGACTAGCGGCCTAAAGTACTTC.

The V and J genes are TRBV11-2 and TRBJ2-3; possible D gene TRBD2, 6 bases. Germline V gene data show CDR1 as SGHAT and CDR2 as FQNNGV. The germline V and J ends were trimmed by 8 bases and 7 bases, with 16 bases remaining between them. The CDR3 loop spans 13 amino acids. CDR3 coding DNA: TGTGCCAGCCGCGAGGAGGGGAGGAATACGCAGTATTTT. The encoded protein is CASREEGRNTQYF.

The rearrangement uses TRBV12-3 or TRBV12-4 and TRBJ1-1, with 10 bases fitting TRBD1. V gave up 6 bases and J gave up 6 bases; unmatched junction bases: 4. The length of the CDR3 is 13 residues. CDR3 protein: CASSGTGDSEAFF. The CDR3 region has the DNA TGTGCCAGCAGCGGGACAGGGGATTCTGAAGCTTTCTTT.

The gene calls are TRBV29-1 and TRBJ2-5; tentatively, D is TRBD1 (6 bases). CDR3 length: 12 amino acids. Trimming removed 6 bases from V and 4 bases from J, with 12 bases in between. Per the germline V gene, CDR1 is SQVTM and CDR2 is ANQGSEA. The CDR3 DNA is TGCAGCGTACAGGGTGGGGGAGAGACCCAGTACTTC. Protein sequence: CSVQGGGETQYF.

This chain uses TRBV7-9 with TRBJ2-5; 8 bases line up with TRBD2. The germline gives CDR1 SEHNR, CDR2 FQNEAQ (reference sequence). J lost 5 bases, V lost 3 bases, and 5 bases had no gene match. This CDR3 comprises 14 residues. The CDR3 DNA reads TGTGCCAGCAGCTTCGGGGGGGTTGAGGAGACCCAGTACTTC. Its protein is CASSFGGVEETQYF.